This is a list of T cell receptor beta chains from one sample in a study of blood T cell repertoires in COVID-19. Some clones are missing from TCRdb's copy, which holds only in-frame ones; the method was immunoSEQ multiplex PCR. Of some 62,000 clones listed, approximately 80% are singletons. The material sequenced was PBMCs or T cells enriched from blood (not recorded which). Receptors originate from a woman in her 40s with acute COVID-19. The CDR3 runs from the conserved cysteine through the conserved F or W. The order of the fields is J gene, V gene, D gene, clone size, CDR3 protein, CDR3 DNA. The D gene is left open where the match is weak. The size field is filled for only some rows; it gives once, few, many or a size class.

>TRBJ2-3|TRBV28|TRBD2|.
CASSSGLAGWHGTQYF
TGTGCCAGCAGTTCGGGACTAGCGGGGTGGCATGGTACGCAGTATTTT
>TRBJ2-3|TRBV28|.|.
CASSTGSRDTQYF
TGTGCCAGCAGTACAGGGTCCAGGGATACGCAGTATTTT
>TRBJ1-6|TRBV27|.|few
CASSPRGIGSPLHF
TGTGCCAGCAGCCCCCGCGGTATAGGTTCACCCCTCCACTTT
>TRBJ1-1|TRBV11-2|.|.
CASSLGSLRTEAFF
TGTGCCAGCAGCTTAGGGTCCCTGCGCACTGAAGCTTTCTTT
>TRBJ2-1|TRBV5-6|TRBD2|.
CASTQRLAGPYNEQFF
TGTGCCAGCACCCAAAGACTAGCGGGGCCCTACAATGAGCAGTTCTTC
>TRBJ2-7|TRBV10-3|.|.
CAIRGGYEQYF
TGTGCCATCAGGGGGGGATACGAGCAGTACTTC
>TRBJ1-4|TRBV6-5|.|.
CASSSDRTHGKLFF
TGTGCCAGCAGTTCCGACAGGACCCATGGAAAACTGTTTTTT
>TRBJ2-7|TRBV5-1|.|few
CASSFDRLNEQYF
TGCGCCAGCAGCTTTGACAGGTTGAACGAGCAGTACTTC
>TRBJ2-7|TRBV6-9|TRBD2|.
CASSSTNTGGREQYF
TGTGCCAGCAGTTCCACCAACACGGGGGGGCGGGAGCAGTACTTC
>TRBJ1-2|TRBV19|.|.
CASSTYHGDGYTF
TGTGCCAGTAGTACTTACCACGGTGATGGCTACACCTTC
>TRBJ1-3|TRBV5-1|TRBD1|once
CASSLITGDFSGNTIYF
TGCGCCAGCAGCTTAATAACAGGGGATTTCTCTGGAAACACCATATATTTT
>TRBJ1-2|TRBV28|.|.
CASSFSAGNFGYTF
TGTGCCAGCAGTTTTTCAGCAGGGAATTTTGGCTACACCTTC
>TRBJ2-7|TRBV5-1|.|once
CASSLLGSAYEQYF
TGCGCCAGCAGCTTGTTAGGGAGTGCCTACGAGCAGTACTTC
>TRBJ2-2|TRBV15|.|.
CATSPVSNTGELFF
TGTGCCACCAGCCCGGTTTCCAACACCGGGGAGCTGTTTTTT
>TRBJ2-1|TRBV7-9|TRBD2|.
CASSRLLAGGPSSYNEQFF
TGTGCCAGCAGCCGATTACTAGCGGGGGGGCCCAGCTCCTACAATGAGCAGTTCTTC
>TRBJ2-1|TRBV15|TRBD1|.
CATRGQPEIVDEQFF
TGTGCCACACGGGGACAGCCGGAGATCGTCGATGAGCAGTTCTTC
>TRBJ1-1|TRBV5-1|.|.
CASSLADTGTEAFF
TGCGCCAGCAGCTTGGCCGACACAGGCACTGAAGCTTTCTTT
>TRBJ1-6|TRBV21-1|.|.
CASSKPGSSYNSPLHF
TGTGCCAGCAGCAAGCCGGGTTCGTCCTATAATTCACCCCTCCACTTT
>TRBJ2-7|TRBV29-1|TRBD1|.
CSVGQGVGEQYF
TGCAGCGTGGGACAGGGGGTTGGTGAGCAGTACTTC
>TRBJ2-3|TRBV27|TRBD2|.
CASSLGTSGYDTQYF
TGTGCCAGCAGTTTAGGGACTAGCGGGTATGATACGCAGTATTTT
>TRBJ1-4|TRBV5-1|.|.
CASSAGIFRTNEKLFF
TGCGCCAGCAGCGCCGGGATCTTTCGAACTAATGAAAAACTGTTTTTT
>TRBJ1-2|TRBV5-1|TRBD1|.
CASSYSTGTGRGYTF
TGCGCCAGCAGCTACAGCACCGGGACAGGGCGCGGCTACACCTTC
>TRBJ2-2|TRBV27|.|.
CASSPRTPPNTGELFF
TGTGCCAGCAGTCCACGGACACCCCCGAACACCGGGGAGCTGTTTTTT
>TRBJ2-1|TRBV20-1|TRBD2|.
CSASATSGGLNEQFF
TGCAGTGCTAGTGCGACTAGCGGGGGGCTCAATGAGCAGTTCTTC
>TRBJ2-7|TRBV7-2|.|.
CASSFGPGGDYEQYF
.
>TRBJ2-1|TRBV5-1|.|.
CASSLGRADNEQFF
TGCGCCAGCAGCTTGGGGCGCGCGGACAATGAGCAGTTCTTC
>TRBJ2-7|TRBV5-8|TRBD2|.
CASSFSGSYEQYF
TGTGCCAGCAGCTTTAGCGGGAGTTACGAGCAGTACTTC
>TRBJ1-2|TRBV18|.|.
CASSPTDRNYGYTF
TGTGCCAGCTCACCCACAGACCGAAACTATGGCTACACCTTC
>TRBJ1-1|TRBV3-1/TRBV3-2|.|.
CASTPGTNVAFF
TGTGCCAGCACCCCAGGGACTAATGTAGCTTTCTTT
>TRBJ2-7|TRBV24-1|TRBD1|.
CATSDPLTGGYEQYF
TGTGCCACCAGTGATCCCCTAACAGGGGGGTACGAGCAGTACTTC
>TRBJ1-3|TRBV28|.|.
CASSFSLSNTIYF
TGTGCCAGCAGTTTTTCCCTATCAAACACCATATATTTT
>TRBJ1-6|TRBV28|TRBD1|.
CASRDRGARSPLHF
TGTGCCAGCAGGGACAGGGGCGCACGGTCACCCCTCCACTTT